This T cell receptor beta chain was observed in a study of quantifying T cell responses using KT2 cells. Study summary: Reverse transcription used primers in the TCR alpha and beta constant regions. The T4 ligation step was estimated to exceed 8% efficiency under optimum conditions.

Each cDNA got a UMI-containing oligo ligated at its 3' end. The first PCR ran roughly 4 cycles with an equimolar RC1.1 and RC1.2 beta primer mix. TCRdb re-analysed the UMI-ligation and nested PCR reads in MiXCR, keeping a single row per CDR3 protein. This sample has 40,000 to 55,000 distinct CDR3 sequences; 11% occur once, and the top ten carry 8% to 13%. This clonotype was detected ten times or more. Its specificity is unknown. With 0 bases removed from V and 1 base from J, the gap between germline ends came to 0 bases. Germline V gene sequence: CDR1 ENHRY, CDR2 SYGVKD. The CDR3 loop spans 12 amino acids. General study points: At about one KT2 cell per 100,000 PBMC, KT2 sequences were still detected.

The TCR originated in a human donor. Sequenced sample: PBMCs spiked with cells of the T cell clone KT2. V is TRBV10-3 and J is TRBJ1-1; no definite D call. The chain's CDR3 is CAISESNTEAFF. The CDR3 nucleotides are TGTGCCATCAGTGAGTCGAACACTGAAGCTTTCTTT.